The sample holds a few counts of the clone carrying this TCR beta chain. What it binds is unknown. The authors reverse transcribed all of the isolated RNA, so sequencing captured expressed TCRB transcripts. TCRdb's table, derived via immunoSEQ multiplex PCR, lists solely in-frame clones and lacks some. Of 350,000 to 450,000 clones in the sample, roughly an eighth were seen once. Germline-derived CDR1 and CDR2 are MDHEN and SYDVKM. V lost 7 bases and J lost 2, with 12 bases in between. The CDR3 length is 13 residues. The entry originates in a study of beta chain features in type 1 diabetes. Study results and limitations: Comparison showed that naive, central memory and Treg TCRB repertoires appeared more similar among patients than among healthy donors. Moderate yet significant TCRB CDR3 shortening was seen in Type 1 diabetes patients in all four CD4+ subsets.

CD4+ naive, central memory, regulatory and stem cell-like memory subsets were isolated by sorting on CD45RO/CCR7/CD25/CD127/CD95/CD27. Sorted populations were all over 95% pure. The gene calls are TRBV28 and TRBJ2-7; D is perhaps TRBD2 (5 bases). The source of this sequence is a woman between 18 and 29 years old with type 1 diabetes. The material sequenced was naive CD4+ T cells from blood. CDR3 loop: CASTSDLTYEQYF. The CDR3 coding sequence is TGTGCCAGCACCTCGGACTTGACCTACGAGCAGTACTTC.